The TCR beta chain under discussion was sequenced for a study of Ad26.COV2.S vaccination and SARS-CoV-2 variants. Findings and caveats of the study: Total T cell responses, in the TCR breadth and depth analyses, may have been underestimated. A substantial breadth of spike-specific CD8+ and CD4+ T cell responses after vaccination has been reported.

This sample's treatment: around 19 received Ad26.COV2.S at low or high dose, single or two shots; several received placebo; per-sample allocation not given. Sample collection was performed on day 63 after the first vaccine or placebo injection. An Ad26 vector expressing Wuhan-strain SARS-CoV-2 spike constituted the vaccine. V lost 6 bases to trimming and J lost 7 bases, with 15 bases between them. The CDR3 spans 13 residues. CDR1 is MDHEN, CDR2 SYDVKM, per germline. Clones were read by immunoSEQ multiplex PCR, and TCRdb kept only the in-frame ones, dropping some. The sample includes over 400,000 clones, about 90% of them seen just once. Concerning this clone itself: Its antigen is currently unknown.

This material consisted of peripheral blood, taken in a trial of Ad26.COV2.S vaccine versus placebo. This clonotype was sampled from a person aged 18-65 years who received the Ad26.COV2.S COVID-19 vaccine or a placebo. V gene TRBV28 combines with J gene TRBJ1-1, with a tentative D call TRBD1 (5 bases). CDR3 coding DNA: TGTGCCAGCAGGGTGGGGGAGGACTATGAAGCTTTCTTT. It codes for CASRVGEDYEAFF.